One and the same sample provided the 2 T cell receptor beta chains below, sequenced in a study of CD4+ T cells in melanoma. Clones were read by immunoSEQ multiplex PCR, and TCRdb kept only the in-frame ones, dropping some. The data show tens of thousands of clones, over 60% seen once. The sample was tumor tissue. Receptors were obtained from a human donor with melanoma.

This clone was seen at least ten times. V usage is TRBV9 and J usage is TRBJ1-2, with D perhaps TRBD1 (5 bases). Germline V gives CDR1 SGDLS, CDR2 YYNGEE. The length of the CDR3 is 14 residues. The germline V and J ends were trimmed by 3 bases and 0 bases, with 9 bases remaining between them. CDR3 sequence reads: CASSAGGTNYGYTF. As DNA, the CDR3 is TGTGCCAGCAGCGCGGGGGGGACTAACTATGGCTACACCTTC.

The chain combines TRBV11-2 with TRBJ2-5, with D perhaps assigned TRBD1 or TRBD2 (5 bases each). The CDR3 has 14 residues. CDR1 is SGHAT and CDR2 is FQNNGV in the germline V gene. Between the trimmed V and J ends, which lost 0 bases and 11 bases, there was a span of 16 bases. In DNA form, the CDR3 reads TGTGCCAGCAGCTTAGAGTCCGGGACCTCGGAGCAGTACTTC. It yields the protein CASSLESGTSEQYF.